This TCR beta chain was profiled in a study of blood T cell repertoires in COVID-19. Method: immunoSEQ multiplex PCR; TCRdb's copy keeps in-frame clones and lacks some. The data show approximately 240,000 clones, about 82% seen once. The trim removed 0 bases at V and 4 bases at J, leaving 8 bases unmatched. Germline V gene sequence: CDR1 SGHRS, CDR2 YFSETQ. The CDR3 covers 18 residues. The sample was peripheral blood. The TCR sequence derives from a woman aged 55-70 years with active or convalescent COVID-19. The gene calls are TRBV5-1 and TRBJ2-2; 11 nucleotides line up with TRBD1. The CDR3 loop reads CASSLEGQGAFGTGELFF. Here the CDR3 DNA reads TGCGCCAGCAGCTTGGAAGGACAGGGGGCGTTTGGCACCGGGGAGCTGTTTTTT.